Listed below are T cell receptor beta chains from one sample, sequenced in a study of T cell repertoires in cytomegalovirus infection. TCRdb independently ran MiXCR on the reads; one entry per CDR3 protein. The table shows approximately 180,000 distinct CDR3 sequences, with roughly 19% occurring only once. Sequencing used PBMCs. The receptors were sampled from a human donor in good health (CMV status not recorded). Some clones in this sample may be carry-over from other donors' samples. Both conserved end residues are part of each CDR3. A D gene is named only where the DNA matches it firmly. Expanded clones are given a class, and other clones once, few, many or no size at all.

j_gene | d_gene | v_gene | abundance | len | CDR3aa | CDR3nt
TRBJ1-2 | . | TRBV7-9 | many | 12 | CASSSGNYGYTF | TGTGCCAGCAGTTCAGGGAACTATGGCTACACCTTC
TRBJ1-5 | . | TRBV6-2/TRBV6-3 | . | 14 | CASSYGFSNQPQHF | TGTGCCAGCAGTTACGGGTTCTCAAATCAGCCCCAGCATTTT
TRBJ2-1 | . | TRBV20-1 | few | 15 | CSARGGGGDYNEQFF | TGCAGTGCTAGAGGTGGGGGGGGCGACTACAATGAGCAGTTCTTC
TRBJ2-3 | TRBD1 | TRBV5-5 | few | 17 | CASSRYLSTGSTDTQYF | TGTGCCAGCAGCCGATATTTGTCGACAGGGAGCACAGATACGCAGTATTTT
TRBJ2-7 | . | TRBV6-6 | few | 12 | CASSQGLREQYF | TGTGCCAGCAGTCAAGGATTGCGCGAGCAGTACTTC
TRBJ2-3 | . | TRBV7-2 | many | 14 | CASSLVKGPDTQYF | TGTGCCAGCAGCTTGGTTAAGGGGCCAGATACGCAGTATTTT
TRBJ1-1 | . | TRBV5-1 | few | 16 | CASSFPQGIANTEAFF | TGCGCCAGCAGCTTTCCACAGGGTATTGCAAACACTGAAGCTTTCTTT
TRBJ2-5 | TRBD2 | TRBV28 | . | 15 | CASSSSGMTKETQYF | TGTGCCAGCAGCAGTAGCGGGATGACCAAAGAGACCCAGTACTTC
TRBJ2-4 | . | TRBV6-2/TRBV6-3 | . | 16 | CASSLPSTGPKNIQYF | TGTGCCAGCAGCCTCCCCTCAACAGGTCCCAAAAACATTCAGTACTTC
TRBJ1-5 | TRBD1 | TRBV28 | few | 14 | CASSKTGVGQPQHF | TGTGCCAGCAGTAAGACAGGGGTGGGTCAGCCCCAGCATTTT
TRBJ2-3 | . | TRBV7-3 | few | 13 | CASSSTSTDTQYF | TGTGCCAGCAGCTCGACTAGCACAGATACGCAGTATTTT
TRBJ2-7 | . | TRBV6-5 | few | 15 | CASSYSYGETYEQYF | TGTGCCAGCAGTTACTCGTACGGGGAGACCTACGAGCAGTACTTC
TRBJ1-5 | . | TRBV19 | many | 13 | CASSFGGNQPQHF | TGTGCCAGTAGTTTCGGGGGCAATCAGCCCCAGCATTTT
TRBJ2-7 | TRBD2 | TRBV28 | few | 13 | CASTVAGDYEQYF | TGTGCCAGCACCGTAGCGGGGGATTACGAGCAGTACTTC
TRBJ2-1 | . | TRBV5-1 | many | 13 | CASSFTGGGEQFF | TGCGCCAGCAGCTTCACAGGGGGGGGAGAGCAGTTCTTC
TRBJ2-2 | . | TRBV5-6 | few | 15 | CASSPYPGNTGELFF | TGTGCCAGCAGCCCCTACCCGGGAAACACCGGGGAGCTGTTTTTT
TRBJ2-3 | TRBD2 | TRBV4-2 | . | 20 | CASSQDERGLAGLSTDTQYF | TGTGCCAGCAGCCAAGATGAGAGGGGACTAGCGGGACTAAGCACAGATACGCAGTATTTT
TRBJ1-1 | TRBD1 | TRBV5-4 | few | 16 | CASSAPGQGGRTEAFF | TGTGCCAGCAGCGCCCCGGGACAGGGGGGGAGAACTGAAGCTTTCTTT
TRBJ2-7 | . | TRBV5-6 | . | 13 | CASSLEVSGEQYF | TGTGCCAGCAGCTTGGAGGTAAGCGGCGAGCAGTACTTC
TRBJ2-5 | TRBD2 | TRBV11-3 | . | 16 | CASSSFGRSNQETQYF | TGTGCCAGCAGCTCCTTCGGGAGGTCGAACCAAGAGACCCAGTACTTC
TRBJ1-4 | TRBD1 | TRBV6-5 | . | 16 | CASSRTGTATNKKLFF | TGTGCCAGCAGCCGGACAGGGACTGCAACTAATAAAAAACTGTTTTTT
TRBJ1-1 | . | TRBV5-5 | . | 14 | CASRLGQGHTEAFF | TGTGCCAGCAGATTGGGGCAGGGCCACACTGAAGCTTTCTTT
TRBJ2-1 | . | TRBV12-5 | many | 16 | CASGPHLRSSYNEQFF | TGTGCTAGTGGCCCGCACTTGCGGAGCTCCTACAATGAGCAGTTCTTC
TRBJ2-4 | . | TRBV30 | few | 12 | CAGWKYTDIQYF | TGTGCCGGTTGGAAGTATACGGACATTCAGTACTTC
TRBJ2-1 | TRBD2 | TRBV20-1 | . | 15 | CSARNPSGKYNEQFF | TGCAGTGCTAGAAATCCTAGCGGGAAGTACAATGAGCAGTTCTTC
TRBJ2-3 | . | TRBV5-1 | . | 14 | CASSPERDTDTQYF | TGCGCCAGCAGCCCCGAAAGGGACACAGATACGCAGTATTTT
TRBJ1-5 | TRBD1 | TRBV2 | . | 12 | CASSGQGEPQHF | TGTGCCAGCAGCGGACAGGGTGAGCCCCAGCATTTT
TRBJ2-2 | TRBD1 | TRBV3-1 | few | 17 | CASSQIQDRANTGELFF | TGTGCCAGCAGCCAGATTCAAGACAGGGCTAACACCGGGGAGCTGTTTTTT
TRBJ1-4 | TRBD1 | TRBV20-1 | . | 14 | CSAKTGIPNEKLFF | TGCAGTGCTAAGACAGGGATCCCGAATGAAAAACTGTTTTTT
TRBJ1-1 | . | TRBV7-9 | many | 13 | CASSLDRYTEAFF | TGTGCCAGCAGTTTGGACAGATACACTGAAGCTTTCTTT
TRBJ2-5 | . | TRBV5-1 | few | 13 | CASSKGLGETQYF | TGCGCCAGCAGTAAGGGCTTAGGGGAGACCCAGTACTTC
TRBJ2-3 | TRBD2 | TRBV19 | . | 15 | CASSMLAVGTDTQYF | TGTGCCAGTAGTATGCTAGCGGTGGGCACAGATACGCAGTATTTT
TRBJ2-7 | TRBD1 | TRBV6-1 | . | 15 | CASSEGGQGAYEQYF | TGTGCCAGCAGTGAAGGGGGACAGGGGGCCTACGAGCAGTACTTC
TRBJ1-1 | TRBD1 | TRBV6-2/TRBV6-3 | . | 15 | CASSYTLGQGAEAFF | TGTGCCAGCAGTTACACCCTGGGACAGGGGGCTGAAGCTTTCTTT
TRBJ2-1 | . | TRBV29-1 | . | 12 | CSVRDFYNEQFF | TGCAGCGTGCGGGACTTCTACAATGAGCAGTTCTTC
TRBJ1-4 | . | TRBV19 | . | 15 | CASSISGNSGEKLFF | TGTGCCAGTAGTATAAGTGGGAATTCCGGTGAAAAACTGTTTTTT
TRBJ2-3 | . | TRBV5-6 | once | 12 | CASSPRTDTHYF | TGTGCCAGCAGCCCCCGGACAGATACGCATTATTTT